These T cell receptor beta chains were read from a single sample in a study of cytomegalovirus exposure and HLA in healthy donors. TCRdb's copy holds only in-frame clones and misses some; the assay was immunoSEQ multiplex PCR. Of around 200,000 clones listed, 65% to 90% were seen once; the top ten hold approximately 2.1%. Sequencing input: PBMCs. The receptors were gathered from a woman aged 45-65 years in good health and CMV-seronegative. CDR3s include the opening cysteine and the closing phenylalanine or tryptophan. The D gene is left open where the match is weak. A clone size is listed for some rows: how often the clone was seen (once, few, many), or a class if it is expanded.

j_call: TRBJ1-1
clone_size: .
v_call: TRBV21-1
d_call: .
cdr3_aa: CASSQRADRVNTEAFF
cdr3_nt: TGTGCCAGCAGCCAAAGGGCGGACAGGGTGAACACTGAAGCTTTCTTT

j_call: TRBJ2-7
clone_size: .
v_call: TRBV28
d_call: TRBD2
cdr3_aa: CAILGGQSFTYEQYF
cdr3_nt: TGTGCCATCCTGGGAGGGCAGTCCTTTACCTACGAGCAGTACTTC

j_call: TRBJ1-6
clone_size: .
v_call: TRBV2
d_call: TRBD1
cdr3_aa: CASSATGYNSPLHF
cdr3_nt: TGTGCCAGCAGTGCGACAGGGTATAATTCACCCCTCCACTTT

j_call: TRBJ2-1
clone_size: once
v_call: TRBV12-5
d_call: .
cdr3_aa: CASVGGGGGEQFF
cdr3_nt: TGTGCTAGCGTAGGCGGAGGGGGCGGGGAGCAGTTCTTC

j_call: TRBJ2-1
clone_size: .
v_call: TRBV19
d_call: TRBD2
cdr3_aa: CASTGLAGDHEQFF
cdr3_nt: TGTGCCAGTACGGGACTAGCGGGAGATCATGAGCAGTTCTTC

j_call: TRBJ2-7
clone_size: .
v_call: TRBV18
d_call: .
cdr3_aa: CASSPLAEGEQYF
cdr3_nt: TGTGCCAGCTCACCGCTAGCTGAAGGCGAGCAGTACTTC

j_call: TRBJ1-6
clone_size: .
v_call: TRBV6-1
d_call: TRBD1
cdr3_aa: CASSESTGGNSPLHF
cdr3_nt: TGTGCCAGCAGTGAATCAACAGGGGGTAATTCACCCCTCCACTTT

j_call: TRBJ1-1
clone_size: .
v_call: TRBV7-8
d_call: .
cdr3_aa: CASFSGQTNTEAFF
cdr3_nt: TGTGCCAGCTTCTCCGGACAGACGAACACTGAAGCTTTCTTT

j_call: TRBJ2-7
clone_size: .
v_call: TRBV7-8
d_call: TRBD2
cdr3_aa: CASSLVYLVAGGLGEQYF
cdr3_nt: TGTGCCAGCAGCTTAGTGTACCTGGTAGCGGGAGGCCTCGGGGAGCAGTACTTC

j_call: TRBJ2-1
clone_size: .
v_call: TRBV9
d_call: TRBD1
cdr3_aa: CASSATGASYNEQFF
cdr3_nt: TGTGCCAGCAGCGCGACAGGGGCATCCTACAATGAGCAGTTCTTC

j_call: TRBJ1-2
clone_size: .
v_call: TRBV7-3
d_call: TRBD1
cdr3_aa: CASSLTGGGQGANTF
cdr3_nt: TGTGCCAGCAGCTTAACCGGTGGGGGACAGGGGGCAAACACCTTC

j_call: TRBJ2-6
clone_size: .
v_call: TRBV7-2
d_call: TRBD1
cdr3_aa: CASSLRDRGLSGANVLTF
cdr3_nt: TGTGCCAGCAGCTTAAGGGACAGGGGTCTTTCCGGGGCCAACGTCCTGACTTTC

j_call: TRBJ1-5
clone_size: .
v_call: TRBV13
d_call: TRBD1
cdr3_aa: CASSLGGQPQHF
cdr3_nt: TGTGCCAGCAGCCTAGGGGGCCAGCCCCAGCATTTT

j_call: TRBJ2-7
clone_size: .
v_call: TRBV7-8
d_call: TRBD1
cdr3_aa: CASSKRRDSSYEQYF
cdr3_nt: TGTGCCAGCAGCAAACGCCGGGACAGCTCCTACGAGCAGTACTTC

j_call: TRBJ1-1
clone_size: .
v_call: TRBV27
d_call: TRBD1
cdr3_aa: CASTRTGRGLNTEAFF
cdr3_nt: TGTGCCAGCACCAGGACAGGCAGAGGGTTGAACACTGAAGCTTTCTTT

j_call: TRBJ2-7
clone_size: .
v_call: TRBV28
d_call: TRBD1
cdr3_aa: CASSLAPGTGMNEQYF
cdr3_nt: TGTGCCAGCAGTTTAGCCCCCGGGACAGGGATGAACGAGCAGTACTTC

j_call: TRBJ1-1
clone_size: .
v_call: TRBV7-9
d_call: .
cdr3_aa: CASSHIGTTNTEAFF
cdr3_nt: TGTGCCAGCAGCCACATCGGGACAACGAACACTGAAGCTTTCTTT

j_call: TRBJ2-6
clone_size: .
v_call: TRBV18
d_call: .
cdr3_aa: CASSPLGRGGANVLTF
cdr3_nt: TGTGCCAGCTCACCACTCGGCCGCGGCGGGGCCAACGTCCTGACTTTC

j_call: TRBJ2-7
clone_size: .
v_call: TRBV5-1
d_call: TRBD2
cdr3_aa: CASSSRLAGDEQYF
cdr3_nt: TGCGCCAGCAGCTCACGACTAGCGGGAGACGAGCAGTACTTC

j_call: TRBJ1-5
clone_size: .
v_call: TRBV19
d_call: TRBD1
cdr3_aa: CASNRGDGSNQPQHF
cdr3_nt: TGTGCCAGTAACAGGGGGGACGGTAGCAATCAGCCCCAGCATTTT

j_call: TRBJ2-3
clone_size: .
v_call: TRBV9
d_call: TRBD2
cdr3_aa: CASSAKTSGGYTDTQYF
cdr3_nt: TGTGCCAGCAGCGCCAAGACTAGCGGCGGGTACACAGATACGCAGTATTTT

j_call: TRBJ1-1
clone_size: .
v_call: TRBV28
d_call: .
cdr3_aa: CASTLGGAVVVWTEAFF
cdr3_nt: TGTGCCAGCACTCTGGGGGGGGCGGTGGTAGTTTGGACTGAAGCTTTCTTT

j_call: TRBJ2-1
clone_size: few
v_call: TRBV6-5
d_call: .
cdr3_aa: CAVQSRTTGGEQFF
cdr3_nt: TGTGCCGTCCAAAGTAGGACCACCGGAGGGGAGCAGTTCTTC

j_call: TRBJ2-3
clone_size: .
v_call: TRBV5-6
d_call: .
cdr3_aa: CASSANLQVQGQVPQYF
cdr3_nt: TGTGCCAGCAGCGCCAATTTACAGGTTCAGGGCCAGGTGCCGCAGTATTTT

j_call: TRBJ1-5
clone_size: .
v_call: TRBV6-5
d_call: .
cdr3_aa: CASKAGDNQPQHF
cdr3_nt: TGTGCCAGCAAAGCAGGGGACAATCAGCCCCAGCATTTT

j_call: TRBJ2-1
clone_size: .
v_call: TRBV6-6
d_call: TRBD2
cdr3_aa: CASIRASGYNEQFF
cdr3_nt: TGTGCCAGCATTCGGGCTAGCGGATACAATGAGCAGTTCTTC

j_call: TRBJ2-3
clone_size: .
v_call: TRBV6-6
d_call: TRBD2
cdr3_aa: CASRQPSSGLDTQYF
cdr3_nt: TGTGCCAGCAGACAACCGTCTAGCGGGTTGGATACGCAGTATTTT